This T cell receptor beta chain was recovered during a study of shared clonotypes between healthy human individuals. Study overall: Each donor's CD4 naive and CD4 memory cells filled three plates apiece, CD8 naive two, and CD8 memory one.

Participating donors were healthy, HIV-negative adults free of recent acute infections or vaccinations. V lost 5 bases and J 1 base, leaving 11 bases between the germline ends. The CDR3 covers 14 residues. Germline CDR1 and CDR2: SEHNR and FQNEAQ (reference sequence). Assay execution proceeded at the deep level. As originally analysed: From ImmunoSEQ came sequences covering only the junction and carrying no quality scores, so filtering differed. Data came from immunoSEQ multiplex PCR; TCRdb stores just in-frame clones and leaves some out. V and J calls and clone size are those listed in that table; D and trimming were worked out from the DNA. The data hold 2,500,000 or so clones, with 93% observed a single time.

Sample: naive CD4+ T cells from PBMCs. The sample's subset: CD45RA+ positively selected. This clonotype originated in a man younger than 35 in good health. Some clones in this sample may be carry-over from other donors' samples. This chain connects TRBV7-9 to TRBJ1-2; no clear D. This CDR3 reads CASSPQTDNYGYTF. The DNA for the CDR3 is TGTGCCAGCAGCCCCCAGACGGATAACTATGGCTACACCTTC.